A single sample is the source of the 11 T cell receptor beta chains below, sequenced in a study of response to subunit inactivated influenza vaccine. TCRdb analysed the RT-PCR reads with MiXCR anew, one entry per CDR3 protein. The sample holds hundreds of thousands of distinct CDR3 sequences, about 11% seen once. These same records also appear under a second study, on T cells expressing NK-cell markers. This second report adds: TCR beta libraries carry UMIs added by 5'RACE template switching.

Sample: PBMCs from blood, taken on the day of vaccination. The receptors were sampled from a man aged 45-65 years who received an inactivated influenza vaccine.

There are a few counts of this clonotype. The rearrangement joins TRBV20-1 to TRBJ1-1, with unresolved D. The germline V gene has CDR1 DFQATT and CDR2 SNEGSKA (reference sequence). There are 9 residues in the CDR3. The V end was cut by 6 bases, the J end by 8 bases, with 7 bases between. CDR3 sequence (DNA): TGCAGTGCGCGAGGAGAAGCTTTCTTT. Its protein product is CSARGEAFF.

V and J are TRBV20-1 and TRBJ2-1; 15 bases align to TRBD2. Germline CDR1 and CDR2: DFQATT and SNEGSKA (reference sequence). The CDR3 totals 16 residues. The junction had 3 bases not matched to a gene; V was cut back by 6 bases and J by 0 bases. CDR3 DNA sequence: TGCAGTGCCACGGGACTAGCGGGGGGCTCCTACAATGAGCAGTTCTTC. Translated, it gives CSATGLAGGSYNEQFF.

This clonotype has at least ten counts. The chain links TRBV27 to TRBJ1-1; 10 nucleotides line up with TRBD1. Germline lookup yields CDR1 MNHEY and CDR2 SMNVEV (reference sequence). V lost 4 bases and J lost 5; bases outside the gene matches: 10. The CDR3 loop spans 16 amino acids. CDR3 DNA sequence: TGTGCCAGCAGTTCCAGGACAGGGGGGTTTTATACTGAAGCTTTCTTT. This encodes CASSSRTGGFYTEAFF.

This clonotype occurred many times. The chain's CDR3 is CASSPGQGTEAFF. The DNA of the CDR3 is TGCGCCAGCAGCCCGGGACAGGGGACTGAAGCTTTCTTT. V usage is TRBV5-1 and J usage is TRBJ1-1; 10 nucleotides align to TRBD1. Germline V gene sequence: CDR1 SGHRS, CDR2 YFSETQ. V lost 4 bases and J lost 5; bases outside the gene matches: 2. The CDR3 runs to 13 residues. Filled out from reference TRBV5-1 and TRBJ1-1, the complete variable domain reads KAGVTQTPRYLIKTRGQQVTLSCSPISGHRSVSWYQQTPGQGLQFLFEYFSETQRNKGNFPGRFSGRQFSNSRSEMNVSTLELGDSALYLCASSPGQGTEAFFGQGTRLTVV.

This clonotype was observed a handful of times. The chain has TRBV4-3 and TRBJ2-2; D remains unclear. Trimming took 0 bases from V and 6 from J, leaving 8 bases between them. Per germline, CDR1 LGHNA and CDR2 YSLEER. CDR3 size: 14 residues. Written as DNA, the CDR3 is TGCGCCAGCAGCCAAGAACAGTATCCCGGGGAGCTGTTTTTT. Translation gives CASSQEQYPGELFF.

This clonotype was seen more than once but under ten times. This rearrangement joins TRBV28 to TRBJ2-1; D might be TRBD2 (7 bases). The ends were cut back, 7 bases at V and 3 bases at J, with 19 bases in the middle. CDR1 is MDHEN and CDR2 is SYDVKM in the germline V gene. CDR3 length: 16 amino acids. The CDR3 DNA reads TGTGCCAGCAAAAAAGGTGGGGGGGCTCACTACAATGAGCAGTTCTTC. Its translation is CASKKGGGAHYNEQFF.

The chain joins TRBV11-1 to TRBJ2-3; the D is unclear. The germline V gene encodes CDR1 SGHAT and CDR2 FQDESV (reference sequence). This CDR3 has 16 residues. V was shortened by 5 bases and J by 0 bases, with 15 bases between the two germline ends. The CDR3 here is CASSRPWVASTDTQYF. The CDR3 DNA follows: TGTGCCAGCAGCCGCCCGTGGGTTGCTAGCACAGATACGCAGTATTTT.

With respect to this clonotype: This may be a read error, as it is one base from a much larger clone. CDR3 residues: CARSTPDRANEQFF. Written as DNA, the CDR3 is TGTGCCAGGAGTACACCGGACAGGGCCAATGAGCAGTTCTTC. The chain uses TRBV6-1 and TRBJ2-1; TRBD1 matches 8 bases. The CDR3 extends over 14 amino acids. CDR1 and CDR2 from the germline V gene are MNHNS and SASEGT. V lost 9 bases and J lost 6; bases outside the gene matches: 10.

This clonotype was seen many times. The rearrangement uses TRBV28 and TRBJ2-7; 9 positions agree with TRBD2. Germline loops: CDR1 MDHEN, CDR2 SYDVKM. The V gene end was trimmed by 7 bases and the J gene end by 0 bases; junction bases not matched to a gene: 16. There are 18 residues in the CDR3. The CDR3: CASIPGLADKISSYEQYF. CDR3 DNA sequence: TGTGCCAGCATACCGGGACTAGCTGATAAAATAAGCTCCTACGAGCAGTACTTC.

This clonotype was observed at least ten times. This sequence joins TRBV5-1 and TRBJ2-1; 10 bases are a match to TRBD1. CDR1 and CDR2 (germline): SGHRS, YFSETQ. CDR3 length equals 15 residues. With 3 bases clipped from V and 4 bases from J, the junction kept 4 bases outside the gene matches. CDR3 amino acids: CASSSDRGGYNEQFF. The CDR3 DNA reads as TGCGCCAGCAGCTCGGACAGGGGGGGGTACAATGAGCAGTTCTTC.

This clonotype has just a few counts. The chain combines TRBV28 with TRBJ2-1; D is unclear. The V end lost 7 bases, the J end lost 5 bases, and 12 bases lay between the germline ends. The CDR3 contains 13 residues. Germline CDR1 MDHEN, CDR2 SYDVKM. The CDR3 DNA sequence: TGTGCCAGCATCCTCGGACGTCACAATGAGCAGTTCTTC. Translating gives CASILGRHNEQFF.